One T cell receptor (beta chain) is described in this entry. The source of the sample is a study of cytomegalovirus exposure and HLA in healthy donors. The length of the CDR3 is 15 residues. Germline V gene lookup returns CDR1 SNHLY and CDR2 FYNNEI. V was trimmed by 6 bases and J by 4 bases, leaving 18 bases between them. The PCR used 60 Vbeta and 13 Jbeta primers. Measured with immunoSEQ multiplex PCR; TCRdb has only the in-frame clones, and not every one. Here the sample spans 100,000 to 130,000 clones, over 70% being singletons. The genes are TRBV2 and TRBJ1-2; D might be TRBD1 (6 bases). The source is a young man in good health and CMV-seronegative. Input material: PBMCs. Here the CDR3 reads CASRPDSVSFYGYTF. The DNA of the CDR3 is TGTGCCAGCAGGCCGGACAGCGTATCCTTCTATGGCTACACCTTC.